This T cell receptor (beta chain) was obtained from a study of blood T cell repertoires in COVID-19. Between the trimmed V and J ends, which lost 1 base and 4 bases, there was a span of 8 bases. Germline loops: CDR1 SNHLY, CDR2 FYNNEI. The CDR3 totals 15 residues. The assay was immunoSEQ multiplex PCR, and TCRdb's table has in-frame clones only and misses some. This table holds approximately 400,000 clones, about 87% found once. The TCR was taken from a man aged 25 to 40 who had recovered from COVID-19. Sequencing was performed on PBMCs or T cells enriched from blood (not recorded which). The chain has TRBV2 and TRBJ2-6; D is ambiguous. CDR3 loop: CASSEGGGGANVLTF. Written as DNA, the CDR3 is TGTGCCAGCAGTGAAGGAGGTGGAGGGGCCAACGTCCTGACTTTC.